Sequencing of this T cell receptor beta chain was carried out in a study of cytomegalovirus exposure and HLA in healthy donors. Clones were read by immunoSEQ multiplex PCR, and TCRdb kept only the in-frame ones, dropping some. This sample has about 57,000 clones; approximately 93% occur once, and the top ten carry under 7%. Germline CDR1 reads LNHDA; CDR2 reads SQIVND (reference sequence). The V and J ends lost 5 bases and 1 base respectively, with 14 bases between them. The CDR3 is 15 amino acids. This clone was detected only once. The sequence was collected from a woman under 30 in good health and CMV-seronegative. What was sequenced was PBMCs. The chain combines TRBV19 with TRBJ1-1; unclear D gene. This CDR3 is CASSPFMEKNTEAFF. Written as DNA, the CDR3 is TGTGCCAGTAGTCCCTTCATGGAGAAGAACACTGAAGCTTTCTTT.